This T cell receptor beta chain comes out of a study of CD8 T cells in ankylosing spondylitis. The length of the CDR3 is 15 residues. The germline V and J ends were trimmed by 0 bases and 1 base, with 11 bases remaining between them. Germline-derived CDR1 and CDR2 are SGHRS and YFSETQ. Libraries of TCR beta came from quantitative 5'-RACE with molecular barcodes. MiXCR, applied by TCRdb to the 5' RACE reads, yields one record per CDR3 protein. Of 250,000 or so distinct CDR3 sequences detected, 15% to 20% appear once; the ten largest clones hold about a third. This chain links TRBV5-1 with TRBJ2-7; D unclear. Sequencing was done on a sample of blood, either unsorted or a sorted T cell fraction (not recorded which). The TCR originated in a male donor with ankylosing spondylitis or in good health (not recorded which). The CDR3 here is CASSLDNSDSYEQYF. The CDR3 DNA reads as TGCGCCAGCAGCTTGGATAACAGTGATTCCTACGAGCAGTACTTC.